These 26 T cell receptor beta chains originate from one sample sequenced in a study of blood T cell repertoires in COVID-19. The data were produced by immunoSEQ multiplex PCR, yet TCRdb's version contains in-frame clones alone and is incomplete. The table has around 54,000 clones, around 73% seen once; the top ten hold about 6%. Specimen: PBMCs or T cells enriched from blood (not recorded which). These receptor sequences come from a woman in her forties or fifties with acute COVID-19.

The chain links TRBV6-6 to TRBJ1-5; possibly TRBD1 for D (6 bases). The CDR3 sequence is 14 residues long. Germline CDR1 is MNHNY and CDR2 is SVGAGI (reference sequence). V was shortened by 8 bases and J by 1 base, with 12 bases between the two germline ends. This CDR3 reads CASEKGDSNQPQHF. CDR3 bases: TGTGCCAGCGAGAAGGGGGACAGCAATCAGCCCCAGCATTTT.

The rearrangement joins TRBV7-8 to TRBJ1-1; a possible D gene is TRBD1 (5 bases). Between the trimmed V and J ends, which lost 1 base and 1 base, there was a span of 19 bases. The CDR3 sequence is 18 residues long. The germline CDR1 and CDR2 sequences are SGHVS and FQNEAQ. The CDR3 region is CASSLVGRVNGANTEAFF. Here the CDR3 DNA reads TGTGCCAGCAGCTTAGTCGGCAGGGTAAACGGTGCGAACACTGAAGCTTTCTTT.

The chain is built from TRBV7-9 and TRBJ1-4; no clear D gene. Trimming stripped 5 bases from V and 14 bases from J, with 9 bases between. The CDR3 loop spans 10 amino acids. Germline V lookup: CDR1 SEHNR, CDR2 FQNEAQ (reference sequence). The CDR3 DNA reads as TGTGCCAGCAGCCCCCGTATCCTGTTTTTT. The encoded protein is CASSPRILFF.

In its sample, this clone was seen a few times. Other DNA sequences from this sample encode an identical CDR3 as well. The chain is built from TRBV4-1 and TRBJ2-5; D might be TRBD2 (6 bases). V lost 5 bases and J lost 5, with 12 bases in between. Per germline, CDR1 MGHRA and CDR2 YSYEKL. The CDR3 has 13 amino acids. In nucleotides, the CDR3 is TGCGCCAGCAGCTCCCCCCGGGGGGAGACCCAGTACTTC. Its translation: CASSSPRGETQYF.

The rearrangement uses TRBV3-1 (or the pseudogene TRBV3-2) and TRBJ1-5; TRBD1 matches 9 bases. With V trimmed by 10 bases and J by 8 bases, 6 bases remained unmatched. CDR3 size: 12 residues. The germline CDR1 and CDR2 sequences are LGHDT and YNNKEL (reference sequence). The CDR3 DNA reads as TGTGCCACCGGGACAGGGAACGAGCCCCAGCATTTT. It translates to CATGTGNEPQHF.

CDR3 DNA: TGTGCCAGCAGCAGGGGACAGGGTAGCAATCAGCCCCAGCATTTT. It encodes CASSRGQGSNQPQHF. V and J are TRBV7-9 and TRBJ1-5; 9 nucleotides agree with TRBD1. The ends lost 5 bases at V and 0 bases at J; junction bases unmatched: 2. The germline V gene encodes CDR1 SEHNR and CDR2 FQNEAQ (reference sequence). The CDR3 covers 15 residues.

The chain employs TRBV11-2 and TRBJ1-1, with D tentatively TRBD1 (5 bases). Between the trimmed V and J ends, which lost 1 base and 5 bases, there was a span of 8 bases. The CDR3 consists of 13 residues. The germline V gene encodes CDR1 SGHAT and CDR2 FQNNGV. The CDR3 nucleotides read TGTGCCAGCAGCTTAGTCTCAGGGACTGAAGCTTTCTTT. This translates into CASSLVSGTEAFF.

In this sample, this clone turned up once. The chain couples TRBV7-6 to TRBJ2-3, with TRBD2 matching over 12 bases. Germline assignment: CDR1 SGHVS and CDR2 FNYEAQ. The junction had 4 bases not matched to a gene; V was cut back by 2 bases and J by 4 bases. The CDR3 spans 16 residues. CDR3 nucleotides: TGTGCCAGCAGCTTAATGGCTAGCGGGGGGGCAGATACGCAGTATTTT. Translating gives CASSLMASGGADTQYF.

This rearrangement joins TRBV13 to TRBJ1-1; the D gene is possibly TRBD1 (6 bases). Germline loops: CDR1 PRHDT, CDR2 FYEKMQ (reference sequence). V lost 5 bases and J 4 bases, leaving 11 bases between the germline ends. This CDR3 region has 13 residues. This chain's CDR3 is CASSHRVSTEAFF. As DNA, the CDR3 is TGTGCCAGCAGCCACAGGGTTTCCACTGAAGCTTTCTTT.

This chain links TRBV2 with TRBJ1-1, with D perhaps TRBD1 (5 bases). This CDR3 is 14 amino acids long. Germline V gene sequence: CDR1 SNHLY, CDR2 FYNNEI. V dropped 2 bases and J dropped 5 bases, with 12 bases sitting between them. As DNA, the CDR3 is TGTGCCAGCAGTGAAAGTCTGGGGGGGACTGAAGCTTTCTTT. This sequence encodes CASSESLGGTEAFF.

The V gene is TRBV7-2, the J gene TRBJ1-2; no clear D gene. Germline CDR1 reads SGHTA; CDR2 reads FQGNSA. CDR3 size: 16 residues. Trimming left V 5 bases short and J 7 bases short, with 23 bases between. CDR3 DNA sequence: TGTGCCAGCAGCCCCTGGACGGGATCCAGGAGGGCTGGCTACACCTTC. Translated: CASSPWTGSRRAGYTF.

This chain connects TRBV25-1 to TRBJ1-1; D not resolved. The V and J ends lost 1 base and 5 bases respectively, with 14 bases between them. Per germline, CDR1 MGHDK and CDR2 SYGVNS. The CDR3 length is 15 residues. The CDR3 region is CASSESVATGTEAFF. The CDR3 DNA sequence: TGTGCCAGCAGTGAATCGGTTGCGACGGGGACTGAAGCTTTCTTT.

The chain joins TRBV7-2 to TRBJ1-6; D is uncertain. Germline V gene data show CDR1 as SGHTA and CDR2 as FQGNSA. Deletions cut 0 bases from V and 9 bases from J, with 12 bases between. CDR3 length: 15 residues. In DNA form, the CDR3 reads TGTGCCAGCAGCTTAGCGGAAGGAGTCGGTTCACCCCTCCACTTT. Protein sequence: CASSLAEGVGSPLHF.

This chain joins TRBV29-1 and TRBJ1-1; D possibly corresponds to TRBD1 (6 bases). CDR3 length: 9 amino acids. V dropped 6 bases and J dropped 9 bases, with 8 bases sitting between them. The V gene's germline CDR1 is SQVTM and CDR2 ANQGSEA. CDR3 region: CSVGQKAFF. The CDR3 nucleotides are TGCAGCGTGGGACAAAAAGCTTTCTTT.

The rearrangement joins TRBV5-1 to TRBJ2-5; D is uncertain. V lost 5 bases and J 0 bases, leaving 8 bases between the germline ends. Germline CDR1 reads SGHRS; CDR2 reads YFSETQ. The CDR3 spans 13 residues. CDR3 protein: CASSLSNQETQYF. In DNA, the CDR3 is TGCGCCAGCAGTCTCAGTAACCAAGAGACCCAGTACTTC.

This clone was picked up one time. This rearrangement joins TRBV7-6 to TRBJ2-1; 9 nucleotides align to TRBD1. This CDR3 is built from 15 residues. Germline loops: CDR1 SGHVS, CDR2 FNYEAQ. J lost 2 bases, V lost 5 bases, and 4 bases had no gene match. The CDR3: CASSPRDRAYNEQFF. For the CDR3, the DNA is TGTGCCAGCAGCCCCCGGGACAGGGCCTACAATGAGCAGTTCTTC.

This chain links TRBV19 with TRBJ2-6, with 10 bases identical to TRBD2. Per the germline V gene, CDR1 is LNHDA and CDR2 is SQIVND (reference sequence). The V and J ends lost 3 bases and 0 bases, in that order; junction bases with no gene match: 5. This CDR3 contains 18 residues. The DNA of the CDR3 is TGTGCCAGTAGTATCGGGCTAGCGGGGGACTCTGGGGCCAACGTCCTGACTTTC. Translation: CASSIGLAGDSGANVLTF.

The chain carries TRBV5-1 and TRBJ1-2, with 8 bases matching TRBD1. There are 15 residues in the CDR3. V shed 5 bases, J shed 7 bases, and the junction held 13 bases outside the gene matches. CDR1 is SGHRS, CDR2 YFSETQ, per germline. For the CDR3, the DNA is TGCGCCAGCAGGAAGGACAGGGCCGTAGGAGGTGGCTACACCTTC. It codes for CASRKDRAVGGGYTF.

The rearrangement joins TRBV27 to TRBJ1-5; TRBD1 matches at 8 bases. The CDR3 spans 14 residues. Trimming at V came to 5 bases and at J to 2 bases, leaving 2 bases not matched to a gene. Germline lookup yields CDR1 MNHEY and CDR2 SMNVEV (reference sequence). The CDR3 DNA follows: TGTGCCAGCAGTGGACAGGGAGGCAATCAGCCCCAGCATTTT. Protein sequence: CASSGQGGNQPQHF.

CDR3 in DNA: TGTGCCAGGGGGGGGGAATCAACTAATGAAAAACTGTTTTTT. Amino acids: CARGGESTNEKLFF. V gene TRBV2 combines with J gene TRBJ1-4, with a weak D call TRBD1 (5 bases). CDR1 is SNHLY, CDR2 FYNNEI, per germline. Between the trimmed V and J ends, which lost 9 bases and 0 bases, there was a span of 11 bases. This CDR3 is 14 amino acids long.

The chain carries TRBV7-8 and TRBJ2-6, with 9 bases fitting TRBD1. The germline V gene encodes CDR1 SGHVS and CDR2 FQNEAQ. This CDR3 is built from 18 residues. The V gene end was trimmed by 5 bases and the J gene end by 0 bases; junction bases not matched to a gene: 8. The chain's CDR3 is CASSPRTGASSGANVLTF. DNA of the CDR3: TGTGCCAGCAGCCCTAGGACAGGGGCGAGCTCTGGGGCCAACGTCCTGACTTTC.

The V and J genes are TRBV19 and TRBJ1-1; maybe TRBD1 (6 bases). V was trimmed by 5 bases and J by 9 bases, leaving 13 bases between them. CDR3 length equals 12 residues. From germline, CDR1 is LNHDA and CDR2 SQIVND (reference sequence). The CDR3 sequence: CASSDRSYKAFF. The CDR3, as DNA: TGTGCCAGTAGTGACAGGTCCTACAAAGCTTTCTTT.

The V call is TRBV6-1, the J call TRBJ2-2, with D possibly TRBD2 on 6 matching bases. The germline V gene encodes CDR1 MNHNS and CDR2 SASEGT. The CDR3 has 18 residues. V shed 0 bases and J shed 0 bases, with 14 bases lying between them. This chain's CDR3 is CASSEAPGRGANTGELFF. DNA for the CDR3: TGTGCCAGCAGTGAAGCCCCCGGGCGCGGGGCGAACACCGGGGAGCTGTTTTTT.

This clone has just a few counts. This chain connects TRBV6-5 to TRBJ2-1; D is perhaps TRBD2 (6 bases). V was cut by 4 bases and J by 3 bases, with 10 bases left in between. Germline V gives CDR1 MNHEY, CDR2 SVGAGI. The CDR3 runs 14 residues. The CDR3 loop is CASSFRGIYNEQFF. CDR3 coding DNA: TGTGCCAGCAGTTTCCGCGGGATCTACAATGAGCAGTTCTTC.

The CDR3 here is CAIRTGERSGYTF. The CDR3 DNA reads as TGTGCCATCAGAACAGGGGAGCGATCTGGCTACACCTTC. The chain uses TRBV10-3 and TRBJ1-2; 7 positions match TRBD1. Germline V gene data show CDR1 as ENHRY and CDR2 as SYGVKD. The CDR3 runs to 13 residues. Trimming at V came to 6 bases and at J to 7 bases, leaving 8 bases not matched to a gene.

The rearrangement joins TRBV6-6 to TRBJ1-1; tentatively, D is TRBD1 (5 bases). The CDR3 extends over 13 amino acids. The V end lost 7 bases, the J end lost 0 bases, and 9 bases lay between the germline ends. CDR1 is MNHNY, CDR2 SVGAGI, per germline (reference sequence). CDR3 nucleotide sequence: TGTGCCAGCACGACAGTCTTGAACACTGAAGCTTTCTTT. It encodes CASTTVLNTEAFF.